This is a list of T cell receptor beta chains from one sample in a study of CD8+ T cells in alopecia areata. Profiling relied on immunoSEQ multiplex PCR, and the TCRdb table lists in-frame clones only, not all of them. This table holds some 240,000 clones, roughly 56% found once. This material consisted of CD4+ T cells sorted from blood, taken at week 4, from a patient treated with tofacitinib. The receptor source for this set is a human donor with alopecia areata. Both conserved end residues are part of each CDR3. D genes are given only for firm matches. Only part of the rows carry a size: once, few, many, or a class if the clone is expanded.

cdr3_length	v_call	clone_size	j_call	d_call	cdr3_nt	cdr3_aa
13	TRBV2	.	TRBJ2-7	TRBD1	TGTGCCAGCAGTGGAGGGACAGGGGAATCGCAGTACTTC	CASSGGTGESQYF
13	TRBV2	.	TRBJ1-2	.	TGTGCCAGCGGGCATGGCATAGGCTATGGCTACACCTTC	CASGHGIGYGYTF
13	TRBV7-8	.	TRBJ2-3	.	TGTGCCAGCAGTTCTGCTAGGGCAGATACGCAGTATTTT	CASSSARADTQYF
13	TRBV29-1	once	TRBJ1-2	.	TGCAGCGTTGTTCGGGGAGCGGACTATGGCTACACCTTC	CSVVRGADYGYTF
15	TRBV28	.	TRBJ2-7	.	TGTGCCAGCAGTTCCCCCTACCAGGGAGGCTACGAGCAGTACTTC	CASSSPYQGGYEQYF
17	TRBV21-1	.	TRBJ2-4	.	TGTGCCAGCAGCAAAGGAGGCAAACTACTAGCCAAAAACATTCAGTACTTC	CASSKGGKLLAKNIQYF
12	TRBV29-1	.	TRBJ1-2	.	TGCAGCGTTGGGACCCGACTTGGCGGCTACACCTTC	CSVGTRLGGYTF
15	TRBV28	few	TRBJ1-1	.	TGTGCCAGCAGTTTAGATCCCCAATTGAACACTGAAGCTTTCTTT	CASSLDPQLNTEAFF
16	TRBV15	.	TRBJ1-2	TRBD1	TGTGCCACCAGCAGAGACCAAACGACAGGGGGCGGCGGCTACACCTTC	CATSRDQTTGGGGYTF
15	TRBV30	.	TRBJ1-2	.	TGTGCCTGGAGTGTTATTCTCGGGTGGGCTGATGGCTACACCTTC	CAWSVILGWADGYTF
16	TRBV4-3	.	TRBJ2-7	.	TGCGCCAGCAGGCGGGAAGTGACAGGCAGCTCCTACGAGCAGTACTTC	CASRREVTGSSYEQYF
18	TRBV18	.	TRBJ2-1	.	TGTGCCAGCTCACCCCCCCAGCGGCGAAGAACCACAAACAATGAGCAGTTCTTC	CASSPPQRRRTTNNEQFF
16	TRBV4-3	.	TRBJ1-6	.	TGCGCCAGCAGCAAAACCGGGACCTCAAATAATTCACCCCTCCACTTT	CASSKTGTSNNSPLHF
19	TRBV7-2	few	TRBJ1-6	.	TGTGCCAGCAGCTTATCGGGTGGACGGGGATTCTCCTATAATTCACCCCTCCACTTT	CASSLSGGRGFSYNSPLHF
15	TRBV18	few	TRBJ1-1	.	TGTGCCAGCTCCCGCTACGGGACACCGAACACTGAAGCTTTCTTT	CASSRYGTPNTEAFF